The rows below give T cell receptor beta chains drawn from one sample of a study of T cell responses to AZD1222 COVID-19 vaccine. The method was immunoSEQ multiplex PCR; TCRdb's version includes in-frame clones alone and lacks a portion of them. Of under 85,000 clones listed, 88% were seen once; the top ten hold about 5%. Sequencing used peripheral blood, obtained on day 0 of MenACWY control vaccination. The source is an adult in good health. The CDR3 runs from the conserved cysteine through the conserved F or W. D genes are given only for firm matches. Rows may omit the clone size; those that give it use once, few, many or a size class.

v_call,cdr3_length,d_call,j_call,clone_size,cdr3_nt,cdr3_aa
TRBV2,14,NA,TRBJ2-5,NA,TGTGCCAGCACTTCTGGTCGGGGCGAAGAGACCCAGTACTTC,CASTSGRGEETQYF
TRBV6-5,15,TRBD2,TRBJ2-1,NA,TGTGCCAGCAGCATGACTAGCGGGGTATACAATGAGCAGTTCTTC,CASSMTSGVYNEQFF
TRBV5-1,16,TRBD2,TRBJ2-1,few,TGCGCCAGCAGCTTGGATCCGGCTAGCGGGGTGAATGAGCAGTTCTTC,CASSLDPASGVNEQFF
TRBV7-2,16,TRBD1,TRBJ1-2,once,TGTGCCAGCAGCTTAAGCGGGGACAGGGGAAACTATGGCTACACCTTC,CASSLSGDRGNYGYTF
TRBV27,17,TRBD2,TRBJ2-5,once,TGTGCCAGCAGTCCCTGGGGCGATAGCGGGGGGGCGGAGACCCAGTACTTC,CASSPWGDSGGAETQYF
TRBV3-1/TRBV3-2,17,TRBD2,TRBJ2-4,few,TGTGCCAGCAGCCGGACTAGCGGGGGGGCCGGTGTCAACATTCAGTACTTC,CASSRTSGGAGVNIQYF
TRBV7-2,16,NA,TRBJ2-3,NA,TGTGCCAGCAGCTTAGCGCCGGGGGGCCTCACCGATACGCAGTATTTT,CASSLAPGGLTDTQYF
TRBV6-6,16,TRBD1,TRBJ1-5,NA,TGTGCCAGCAGTACCGTGGACAGGCTGATGGATCAGCCCCAGCATTTT,CASSTVDRLMDQPQHF
TRBV19,15,NA,TRBJ1-6,NA,TGTGCCAGTCGAACAGAACCGGGCCGAAATTCACCCCTCCACTTT,CASRTEPGRNSPLHF
TRBV27,15,TRBD1,TRBJ2-2,NA,TGTGCCAGCAGTATTGACAGGGCAGCCCCCGGGGAGCTGTTTTTT,CASSIDRAAPGELFF
TRBV18,18,NA,TRBJ1-6,NA,TGTGCCAGCTCACCTACATTCGAACAGAGCTCCTATAATTCACCCCTCCACTTT,CASSPTFEQSSYNSPLHF
TRBV3-1/TRBV3-2,15,NA,TRBJ2-4,NA,TGTGCCAGCAGCCTTGCCGCCTTAGCCAAAAACATTCAGTACTTC,CASSLAALAKNIQYF
TRBV9,16,NA,TRBJ1-2,NA,TGTGCCAGCAGCATACCCTTAGACGGGGAGCGCTATGGCTACACCTTC,CASSIPLDGERYGYTF
TRBV4-3,15,TRBD2,TRBJ2-1,NA,TGCGCCAGCAGCTATAGCGGGGGGACCTACAATGAGCAGTTCTTC,CASSYSGGTYNEQFF
TRBV30,17,TRBD1,TRBJ1-1,NA,TGTGCCTGGAGTCGCACATCGTTTCAACGGACAGGAGGTGAAGCTTTCTTT,CAWSRTSFQRTGGEAFF
TRBV5-5,14,NA,TRBJ1-1,NA,TGTGCCAGCAGCTTGAACCCTTGGGCCACTGAAGCTTTCTTT,CASSLNPWATEAFF
TRBV18,13,NA,TRBJ1-5,NA,TGTGCCAGCTCATTGATACAGGATCAGCCCCAGCATTTT,CASSLIQDQPQHF
TRBV11-1,14,TRBD1,TRBJ1-6,NA,TGTGCCAGCAGCTCTCCGGGACAGGGTTCACCCCTCCACTTT,CASSSPGQGSPLHF
TRBV5-1,12,NA,TRBJ1-1,NA,TGCGCCAGCAGCTATAACAAGCTTGAAGCTTTCTTT,CASSYNKLEAFF
TRBV7-2,12,NA,TRBJ1-1,once,TGTGCCAGCAGCTTTGCAGGGCGGAGAGCTTTCTTT,CASSFAGRRAFF
TRBV7-9,12,NA,TRBJ2-7,NA,TGTGCCAGCAGCTCTCACTCCTACGAGCAGTACTTC,CASSSHSYEQYF
TRBV9,15,TRBD2,TRBJ2-3,NA,TGTGCCAGCAGCGCGGCTAGCGGGGGGACAGATACGCAGTATTTT,CASSAASGGTDTQYF
TRBV27,12,NA,TRBJ1-2,NA,TGTGCCAGCGGGAAATCCCTTGGTGGCTACACCTTC,CASGKSLGGYTF
TRBV9,16,TRBD2,TRBJ2-1,NA,TGTGCCAGCAGCGTAGGGGGGACTAGCGGGTACAATGAGCAGTTCTTC,CASSVGGTSGYNEQFF
TRBV5-1,14,TRBD2,TRBJ2-5,NA,TGCGCCAGCAGCACACGACTAGCGTACGAGACCCAGTACTTC,CASSTRLAYETQYF
TRBV19,13,NA,TRBJ2-2,NA,TGTGCCAGTAGTGATTTGAACACCGGGGAGCTGTTTTTT,CASSDLNTGELFF
TRBV9,16,TRBD1,TRBJ1-6,once,TGTGCCAGCAGCACCCTAGACAGCCCCAGGGGGTCACCCCTCCACTTT,CASSTLDSPRGSPLHF
TRBV6-6,14,NA,TRBJ1-1,NA,TGTGCCAGCAGTTACCCACAGGAGAACACTGAAGCTTTCTTT,CASSYPQENTEAFF
TRBV18,13,NA,TRBJ2-5,NA,TGTGCCAGCTCAAGGACAGTCCAAGAGACCCAGTACTTC,CASSRTVQETQYF
TRBV9,16,NA,TRBJ1-2,NA,TGTGCCAGCAGCCTGCTGGGCGGGGGAGCTAACTATGGCTACACCTTC,CASSLLGGGANYGYTF
TRBV3-1/TRBV3-2,13,NA,TRBJ2-7,NA,TGTGCCAGCAGCCAAGATCGCAGTTACGAGCAGTACTTC,CASSQDRSYEQYF